This T cell receptor beta chain was obtained from a study of T cell responses to AZD1222 COVID-19 vaccine. The study, taken as a whole, reports: The donors showed a predominance of white British ancestry and of females, with possible underestimation of clonal diversity.

Assay: immunoSEQ multiplex PCR; the TCRdb copy retains only in-frame clones and omits some. The table lists roughly 130,000 clones, about 90% of them singletons. This clone was seen more than once but under ten times. No antigen is known for it. The sequenced sample was peripheral blood, obtained 28 days after the second dose of the MenACWY control vaccine. This receptor was taken from an adult who received the MenACWY meningococcal vaccine as a control.

CDR3 sequence: CASSYSTSALINQPQHF. CDR3 in DNA: TGTGCCAGCAGTTACTCGACTTCAGCCCTTATTAATCAGCCCCAGCATTTT. The V call is TRBV6-2 or TRBV6-3, the J call TRBJ1-5; D not certain. The CDR3 contains 17 residues. CDR1 is MNHEY and CDR2 is SVGEGT in the germline V gene. With 0 bases removed from V and 4 bases from J, the gap between germline ends came to 16 bases.